A selection of T cell receptor beta chains follows, all from one sample in a study of response to subunit inactivated influenza vaccine. TCRdb re-derived calls from the RT-PCR reads in MiXCR, one entry per CDR3 protein. The data hold hundreds of thousands of distinct CDR3 sequences, with 14% observed a single time. This material consisted of PBMCs from blood, taken 14 days before vaccination. All receptors derive from a man in his fifties who received an inactivated influenza vaccine. The CDR3 runs from the conserved cysteine through the conserved F or W. The D gene is left open where the match is weak. The size of a clone is reported for some rows only, either as once, few or many, or as a class for expanded clones.

>.|.|TRBJ2-3|TRBV7-2
TGTGCCAGCAGCTCCCTGGGCCCAGATACGCAGTATTTT
CASSSLGPDTQYF
>few|.|TRBJ2-1|TRBV7-2
TGTGCCAGCAGCTTAGTCAAAGAGAATGAGCAGTTCTTC
CASSLVKENEQFF
>few|TRBD2|TRBJ2-1|TRBV27
TGTGCCAGCAGTTTATGGGGCGGGGGGATTTACAATGAGCAGTTCTTC
CASSLWGGGIYNEQFF
>.|.|TRBJ2-7|TRBV7-8
TGTGCCAGCAGCCGCGGGGGCAGGGGAATCGAGCAGTACTTC
CASSRGGRGIEQYF
>few|.|TRBJ1-2|TRBV5-6
TGTGCCAGCACCTCCGCCCTGGGTGGCTACACCTTC
CASTSALGGYTF
>few|TRBD1|TRBJ1-6|TRBV7-2
TGTGCCAGCAGCTCTGCAGGGGGCGGAAACGGTTCACCCCTCCACTTT
CASSSAGGGNGSPLHF
>few|.|TRBJ1-5|TRBV15
TGTGCCACCAGCAGGCGAGACCAGCCCCAGCATTTT
CATSRRDQPQHF
>.|.|TRBJ1-6|TRBV15
TGTGCCACCAGCAACCCGAATTCACCCCTCCACTTT
CATSNPNSPLHF
>many|.|TRBJ2-2|TRBV5-1
TGCGCCAGCAGCTTGGACGGGAACACCGGGGAGCTGTTTTTT
CASSLDGNTGELFF
>.|.|TRBJ2-5|TRBV3-1
TGTGCCAGCAGCCAAGATATCTGGACAGACCGCAGGGAGACCCAGTACTTC
CASSQDIWTDRRETQYF
>many|.|TRBJ1-5|TRBV4-1
TGCGCCAGCAGCCAAGACGGTGGGGCACGCGGTCAGCCCCAGCATTTT
CASSQDGGARGQPQHF
>many|TRBD2|TRBJ2-7|TRBV28
TGTGCCAGCATGGAGGAGCGGGAGGGTGGTGAGCAGTACTTC
CASMEEREGGEQYF
>many|.|TRBJ2-7|TRBV28
TGTGCCAGCAGTTTATCCAGGCTAGCGGAGCAGTACTTC
CASSLSRLAEQYF
>.|.|TRBJ2-2|TRBV5-4
TGTGCCAGCAGCTTCGGGGGACAGCCCACCGGGGAGCTGTTTTTT
CASSFGGQPTGELFF
>many|.|TRBJ1-2|TRBV20-1
TGCAGTGCTAGGCCCATGCTGGGCGCGGGCTATGGCTACACCTTC
CSARPMLGAGYGYTF
>few|TRBD2|TRBJ2-7|TRBV14
TGTGCCAGCAGCCCCCCAGCGGGGACTACTAGCGGGAGGAGCTACGAGCAGTACTTC
CASSPPAGTTSGRSYEQYF
>few|.|TRBJ1-1|TRBV4-3
TGCGCCAGCAGCCAAGACCTATTGGAGGGAACTGAAGCTTTCTTT
CASSQDLLEGTEAFF
>.|.|TRBJ2-2|TRBV7-6
TGTGCCAGCAGCACGGGACGGGCCGGGTCGGAGCTGTTTTTT
CASSTGRAGSELFF
>.|TRBD2|TRBJ2-7|TRBV6-2/TRBV6-3
TGTGCCAGCAGTAGTCGGGACTACAACGAGCAGTACTTC
CASSSRDYNEQYF
>few|TRBD2|TRBJ2-1|TRBV6-5
TGTGCCAGCAGTTACTCGAGGGAGACTAGCGGGTTCTTC
CASSYSRETSGFF